These T cell receptor beta chains were read from a single sample in a study of human T cells and chemical hapten exposure. One entry per CDR3 protein, called by TCRdb with MiXCR from the RACE reads. The table includes about 110,000 distinct CDR3 sequences, about a tenth detected once. This specimen consisted of whole blood, obtained in connection with sensitization to the hapten diphenylcyclopropenone (DPC). Every receptor here comes from a woman aged 35 to 49 with alopecia areata. Some clones in this sample may be carry-over from other donors' samples. CDR3s include the opening cysteine and the closing phenylalanine or tryptophan. D genes are given only for firm matches. The listing skips clone size in some rows; elsewhere it reads once, few, many or a size class.

J	size	D	V	DNA	CDR3
TRBJ2-3	few	TRBD2	TRBV9	TGTGCCAGCAGCGAGACTAGCGGGGGGAGGCAGACGCAGTATTTT	CASSETSGGRQTQYF
TRBJ1-2	few	TRBD1	TRBV20-1	TGCAGTGCCCCCCCAGTGGCAGGGGGCGATTCCCCCGCGGGCTACACCTTC	CSAPPVAGGDSPAGYTF
TRBJ1-3	few	-	TRBV7-2	TGTGCCAGCAGCTTAGTCGGGGGGAGGACGACTGGAAACACCATATATTTT	CASSLVGGRTTGNTIYF
TRBJ2-7	-	TRBD1	TRBV6-2/TRBV6-3	TGTGCCAGCATACTTAACAGGGGGCGAACCTACCACGAGCAGTACTTC	CASILNRGRTYHEQYF
TRBJ1-2	many	-	TRBV12-3/TRBV12-4	TGTGCCAGCACCCGATCCCAGCAGACCTATGGCTACACCTTC	CASTRSQQTYGYTF
TRBJ1-2	few	TRBD1	TRBV4-3	TGCGCCAGCAGCCAAGAACCGGGACAGGGAGTCTATGGCTACACCTTC	CASSQEPGQGVYGYTF
TRBJ2-2	-	-	TRBV12-3/TRBV12-4	TGTGCCAGCAGTCGCCCCACCGGGGAGCTGTTTTTT	CASSRPTGELFF
TRBJ2-5	many	-	TRBV7-9	TGTGCCAGCAGCTTAGCTGGAGAGACCCAGTACTTC	CASSLAGETQYF
TRBJ2-3	few	-	TRBV2	TGTGCCAGCACTCAAGAGGACACAGATACGCAGTATTTT	CASTQEDTDTQYF
TRBJ2-2	-	-	TRBV7-9	TGTGCCAGCAGCCCGGGGGACGGACGGTACACCGGGGAGCTGTTTTTT	CASSPGDGRYTGELFF
TRBJ2-3	many	-	TRBV2	TGTGCCAGCTGCCAGACGGGGGGCGCAGATACGCAGTATTTT	CASCQTGGADTQYF
TRBJ1-1	few	-	TRBV4-2	TGTGCCAGCAGCCAAGATGCCAATTTAGGAGCCGAAGCCTTCTTT	CASSQDANLGAEAFF
TRBJ2-3	-	-	TRBV15	TGTGCCACCAGCAGAGATAGTGGGGTGGATACGCAGTATTTT	CATSRDSGVDTQYF
TRBJ2-1	many	TRBD2	TRBV24-1	TGTGCCACCAGCTCGTCTGGGGGGGGACGGCACTCCTACAATGAGCAGTTCTTC	CATSSSGGGRHSYNEQFF
TRBJ2-2	-	TRBD1	TRBV12-3/TRBV12-4	TGTGCCAGCAGACTCGGACAGGAGAATACCGGGGAGCTGTTTTTT	CASRLGQENTGELFF
TRBJ2-7	few	-	TRBV7-6	TGTGCCAGCAGCTTTGGTGTCGCCTACGAGCAGTACTTC	CASSFGVAYEQYF
TRBJ1-2	-	-	TRBV6-5	TGTGCCAGCAGCTCGACAGGAGGGAACTATGGCTACACCTTC	CASSSTGGNYGYTF
TRBJ1-4	many	TRBD1	TRBV9	TGTGCCAGCAGCGTAGCAGGGACAGGGGATGAAAAACTGTTTTTT	CASSVAGTGDEKLFF
TRBJ2-7	many	-	TRBV4-2	TGTGCCAGCAGCCAAGGCGCGGGACAGTCCTACGAGCAGTACTTC	CASSQGAGQSYEQYF
TRBJ2-5	few	TRBD2	TRBV5-1	TGCGCCAGCAGCCCTCCACTAGCGGGGGGGCGGGAGACCCAGTACTTC	CASSPPLAGGRETQYF
TRBJ1-2	-	-	TRBV3-1	TGTGCCAGCAGCCAAGCGAACCAGGGAAAGGATGGCTACACCTTC	CASSQANQGKDGYTF
TRBJ1-6	many	-	TRBV7-2	TGTGCCAGCAGCTTAGCGAGTAAGGGGGGACAAAATTCACCCCTCCACTTT	CASSLASKGGQNSPLHF
TRBJ2-1	many	-	TRBV24-1	TGTGCCACCAGTGATTCGGGAAAGCAGTTCTTC	CATSDSGKQFF
TRBJ2-7	many	-	TRBV11-2	TGTGCCAGCAGCTTAGAGGGTAGCGGAGCTTACGAGCAGTACTTC	CASSLEGSGAYEQYF
TRBJ2-7	many	TRBD1	TRBV6-6	TGTGCCAGCAGCCCCACAGGGGGTGGCGAGCAGTACTTC	CASSPTGGGEQYF
TRBJ2-7	-	TRBD1	TRBV28	TGTGCCAGCTGGCCCAGGGGGCACTCCTACGAGCAGTACTTC	CASWPRGHSYEQYF
TRBJ1-5	-	-	TRBV24-1	TGTGCCACCAGTGACACCTTCAGGGAGGAACAGCCCCAGCATTTT	CATSDTFREEQPQHF
TRBJ1-5	-	-	TRBV6-6	TGTGCCAGCAGTCCGCGGGGGGCTGGAAGCAATCAGCCCCAGCATTTT	CASSPRGAGSNQPQHF
TRBJ2-7	-	TRBD2	TRBV5-6	TGTGCCAGCAGCTTCGGGCTAGCGGGGCAGTTCTCCTACGAGCAGTACTTC	CASSFGLAGQFSYEQYF
TRBJ1-2	-	TRBD1	TRBV20-1	TGCAGTGCTAGATGGGACAGCCTCTATGGCTACACCTTC	CSARWDSLYGYTF
TRBJ2-1	many	-	TRBV14	TGTGCCAGCAGCGAAGGTCGAGGGGGGCCGACAAATGAGCAGTTCTTC	CASSEGRGGPTNEQFF
TRBJ1-2	few	-	TRBV18	TGTGCCAGCTCACCACCGGACAATTTAAACTATGGCTACACCTTC	CASSPPDNLNYGYTF
TRBJ1-6	-	TRBD1	TRBV18	TGTGCCAGCTCAGTAACCGGGACAGGGAGTAATTCACCCCTCCACTTT	CASSVTGTGSNSPLHF